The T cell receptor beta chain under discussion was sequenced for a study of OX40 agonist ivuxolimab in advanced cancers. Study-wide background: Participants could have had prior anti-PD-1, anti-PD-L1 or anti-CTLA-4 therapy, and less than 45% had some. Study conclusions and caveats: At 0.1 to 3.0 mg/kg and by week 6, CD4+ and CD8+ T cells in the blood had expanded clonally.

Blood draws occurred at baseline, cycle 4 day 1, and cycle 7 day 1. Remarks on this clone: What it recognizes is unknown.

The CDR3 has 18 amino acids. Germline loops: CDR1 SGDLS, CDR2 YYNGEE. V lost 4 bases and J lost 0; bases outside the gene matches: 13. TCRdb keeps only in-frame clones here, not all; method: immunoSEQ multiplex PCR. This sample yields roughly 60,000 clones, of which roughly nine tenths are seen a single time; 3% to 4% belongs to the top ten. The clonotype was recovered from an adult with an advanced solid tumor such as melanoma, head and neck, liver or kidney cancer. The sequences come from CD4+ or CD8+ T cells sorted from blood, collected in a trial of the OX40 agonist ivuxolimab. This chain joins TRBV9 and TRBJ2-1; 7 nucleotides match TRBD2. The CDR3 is CASSPPSGSGGSYNEQFF. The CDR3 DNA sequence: TGTGCCAGCAGCCCCCCCTCTGGGTCGGGGGGCTCCTACAATGAGCAGTTCTTC.